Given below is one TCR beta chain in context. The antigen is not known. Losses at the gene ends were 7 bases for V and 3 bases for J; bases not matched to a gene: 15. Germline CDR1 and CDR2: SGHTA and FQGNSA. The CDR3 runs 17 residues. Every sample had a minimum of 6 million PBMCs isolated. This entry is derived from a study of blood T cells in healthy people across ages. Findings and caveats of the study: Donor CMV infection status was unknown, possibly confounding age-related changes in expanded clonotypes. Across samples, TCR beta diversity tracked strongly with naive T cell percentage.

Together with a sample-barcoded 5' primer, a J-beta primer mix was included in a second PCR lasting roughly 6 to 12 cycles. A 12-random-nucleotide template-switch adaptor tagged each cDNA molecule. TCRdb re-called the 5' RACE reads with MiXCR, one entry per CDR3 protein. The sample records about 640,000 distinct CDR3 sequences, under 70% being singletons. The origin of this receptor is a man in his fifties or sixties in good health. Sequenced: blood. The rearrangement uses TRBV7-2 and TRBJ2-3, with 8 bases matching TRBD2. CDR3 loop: CASNPNLMGLVTDTQYF. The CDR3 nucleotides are TGTGCCAGCAACCCGAACCTTATGGGACTAGTAACAGATACGCAGTATTTT.